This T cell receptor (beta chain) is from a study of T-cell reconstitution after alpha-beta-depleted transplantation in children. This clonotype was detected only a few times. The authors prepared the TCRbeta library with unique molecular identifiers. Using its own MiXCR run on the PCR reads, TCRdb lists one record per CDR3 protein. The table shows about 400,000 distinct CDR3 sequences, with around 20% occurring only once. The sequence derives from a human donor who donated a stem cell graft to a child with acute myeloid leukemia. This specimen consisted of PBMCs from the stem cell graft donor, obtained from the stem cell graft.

The DNA for the CDR3 is TGTGCCAGCAGCTTAGGGGGACAGTCCTATGGCTACACCTTC. This codes for CASSLGGQSYGYTF. V gene TRBV11-2 combines with J gene TRBJ1-2; 7 positions match TRBD1. The junction had 3 bases not matched to a gene; V was cut back by 1 base and J by 4 bases. Germline values: CDR1 SGHAT, CDR2 FQNNGV. CDR3 length: 14 amino acids.